This TCR beta chain is from a study of T cells in Graves' hyperthyroidism and ophthalmopathy. General study findings and limits: Blood also showed most of the thyroid clonotypes that were expanded above 0.001. In validation, the model predicted ophthalmopathy. These predictions came a median roughly 6 months before onset.

Of note for this clonotype: Its antigen is unknown.

The CDR3 consists of 12 residues. The germline V gene encodes CDR1 SQVTM and CDR2 ANQGSEA. Between the trimmed V and J ends, which lost 4 bases and 2 bases, there was a span of 8 bases. Hyperthyroidism was newly diagnosed in patients aged 18 to 65 (duration under 2 months). The authors obtained PBMCs from around 10 ml of fresh peripheral blood. What was amplified from RNA transcripts were TCR beta CDR3 regions. In the first-round RT-PCR of the TCR CDR3, the HTBI primer set was used. TCRdb independently ran MiXCR on the multiplex PCR reads; one entry per CDR3 protein. The profile shows roughly 630,000 distinct CDR3 sequences, 15% to 17% of them singletons.

The sample comprised blood. V and J are TRBV29-1 and TRBJ1-1, with D perhaps matching TRBD1 (5 bases). The receptor comes from a woman aged 25 to 45 with Graves' hyperthyroidism. CDR3 sequence (DNA): TGCAGCGTTGCCAGGGTTAACACTGAAGCTTTCTTT. This gives the protein CSVARVNTEAFF.